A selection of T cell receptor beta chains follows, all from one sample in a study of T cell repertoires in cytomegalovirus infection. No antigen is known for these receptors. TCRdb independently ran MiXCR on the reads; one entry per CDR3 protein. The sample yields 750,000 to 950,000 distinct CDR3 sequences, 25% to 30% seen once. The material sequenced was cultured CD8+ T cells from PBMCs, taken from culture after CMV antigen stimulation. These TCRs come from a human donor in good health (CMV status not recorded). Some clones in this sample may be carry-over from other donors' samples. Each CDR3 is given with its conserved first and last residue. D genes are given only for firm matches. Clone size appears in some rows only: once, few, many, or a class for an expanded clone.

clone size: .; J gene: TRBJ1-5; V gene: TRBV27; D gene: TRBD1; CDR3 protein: CASSFSGTENQPQHF; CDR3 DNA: TGTGCCAGCAGTTTCTCCGGGACAGAGAATCAGCCCCAGCATTTT
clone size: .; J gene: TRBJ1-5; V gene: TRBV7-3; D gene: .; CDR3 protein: CASSFKGGEERGYNQPQHF; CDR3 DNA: TGTGCCAGCAGCTTCAAGGGCGGGGAGGAAAGAGGGTACAATCAGCCCCAGCATTTT
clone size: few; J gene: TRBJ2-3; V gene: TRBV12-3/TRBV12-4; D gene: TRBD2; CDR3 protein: CASRPLAAYTDTQYF; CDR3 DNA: TGTGCCAGCAGACCACTAGCGGCCTACACAGATACGCAGTATTTT
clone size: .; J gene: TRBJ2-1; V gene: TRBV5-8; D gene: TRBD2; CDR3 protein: CASSIPTSGGTVYNEQFF; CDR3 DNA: TGTGCCAGCAGCATCCCGACTAGCGGGGGGACGGTCTACAATGAGCAGTTCTTC
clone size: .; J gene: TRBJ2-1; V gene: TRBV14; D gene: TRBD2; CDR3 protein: CASSQVGLLWGTYNEQFF; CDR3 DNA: TGTGCCAGCAGCCAAGTGGGACTACTTTGGGGAACCTACAATGAGCAGTTCTTC
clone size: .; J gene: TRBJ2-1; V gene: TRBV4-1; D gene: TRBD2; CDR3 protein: CASSPNLAGGTNNEQFF; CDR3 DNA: TGCGCCAGCAGCCCCAACCTAGCGGGGGGTACGAACAATGAGCAGTTCTTC
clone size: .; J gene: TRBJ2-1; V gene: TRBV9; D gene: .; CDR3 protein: CASSVVGTPDNEQFF; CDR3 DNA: TGTGCCAGCAGCGTAGTAGGGACCCCCGACAATGAGCAGTTCTTC
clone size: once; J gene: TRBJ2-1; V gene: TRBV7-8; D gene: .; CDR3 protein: CASSDTGAGFYNDQFF; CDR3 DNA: TGTGCCAGCAGTGATACGGGGGCCGGATTTTACAATGATCAGTTCTTC
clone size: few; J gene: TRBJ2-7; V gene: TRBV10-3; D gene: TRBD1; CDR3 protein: CAISEGKGQSRHEQYF; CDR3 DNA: TGTGCCATCAGTGAGGGGAAGGGACAGAGTCGCCACGAGCAGTACTTC
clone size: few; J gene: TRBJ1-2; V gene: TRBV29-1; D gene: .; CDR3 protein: CSVKTPGTANYGYTF; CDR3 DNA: TGCAGCGTTAAAACACCCGGGACGGCTAACTATGGCTACACCTTC
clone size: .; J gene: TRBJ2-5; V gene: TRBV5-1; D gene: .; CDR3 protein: CASHRQETQYF; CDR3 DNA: TGCGCCAGCCACCGACAGGAAACCCAGTACTTC
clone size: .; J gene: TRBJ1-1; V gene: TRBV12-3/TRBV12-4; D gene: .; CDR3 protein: CASSWLGAEAFF; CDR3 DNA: TGTGCCAGCAGTTGGCTTGGGGCCGAAGCTTTCTTT
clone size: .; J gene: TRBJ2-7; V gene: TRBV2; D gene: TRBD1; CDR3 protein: CASRDRGDYEQYF; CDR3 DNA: TGTGCCAGCCGGGACAGGGGTGACTACGAGCAGTACTTC
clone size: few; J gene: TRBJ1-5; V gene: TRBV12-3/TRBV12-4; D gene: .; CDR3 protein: CASTTGGQPQHF; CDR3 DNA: TGTGCCAGCACCACCGGGGGTCAGCCCCAGCATTTT
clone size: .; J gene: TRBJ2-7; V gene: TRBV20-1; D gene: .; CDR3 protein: CSASGTYSYEQYF; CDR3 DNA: TGCAGTGCTAGTGGGACATATTCCTACGAGCAGTACTTC
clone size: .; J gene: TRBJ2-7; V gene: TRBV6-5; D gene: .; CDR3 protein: CASSYSLGVSYEQYF; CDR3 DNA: TGTGCCAGCAGTTACTCGTTGGGTGTATCCTACGAGCAGTACTTC
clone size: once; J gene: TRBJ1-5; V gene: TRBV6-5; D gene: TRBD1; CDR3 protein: CASSSTGVGRNQPQHF; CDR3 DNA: TGTGCCAGCAGTAGTACAGGGGTGGGTCGCAATCAGCCCCAGCATTTT
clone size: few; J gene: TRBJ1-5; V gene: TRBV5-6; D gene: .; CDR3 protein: CASSLSEGARQPQHF; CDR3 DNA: TGTGCCAGCAGCTTGTCGGAGGGAGCTAGGCAGCCCCAGCATTTT
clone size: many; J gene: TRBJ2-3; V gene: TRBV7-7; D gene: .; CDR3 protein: CASSLGGTTDTQYF; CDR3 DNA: TGTGCTAGCAGCTTAGGGGGGACCACAGATACGCAGTATTTT
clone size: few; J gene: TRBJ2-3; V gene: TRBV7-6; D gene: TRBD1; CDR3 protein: CASSLPRDRGGWADTQYF; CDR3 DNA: TGTGCCAGCAGCTTACCCCGGGACAGGGGCGGATGGGCAGATACGCAGTATTTT
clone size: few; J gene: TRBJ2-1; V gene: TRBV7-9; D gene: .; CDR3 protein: CASSLDKATPYEQFF; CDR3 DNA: TGTGCCAGCAGCTTAGATAAGGCTACCCCTTATGAGCAGTTCTTC
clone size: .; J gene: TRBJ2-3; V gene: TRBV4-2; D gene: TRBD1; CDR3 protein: CASSLTGEDTQYF; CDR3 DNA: TGTGCCAGCAGCCTGACAGGGGAAGATACGCAGTATTTT
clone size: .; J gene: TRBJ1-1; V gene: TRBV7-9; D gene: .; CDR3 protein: CASSFKGTVFF; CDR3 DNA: TGTGCCAGCAGCTTCAAGGGAACAGTTTTCTTT
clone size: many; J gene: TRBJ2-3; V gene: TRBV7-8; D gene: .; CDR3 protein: CASSSLDWSSTDTQYF; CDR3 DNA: TGTGCCAGCAGCTCCCTTGACTGGTCTAGCACAGATACGCAGTATTTT
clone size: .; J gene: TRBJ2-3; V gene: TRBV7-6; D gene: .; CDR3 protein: CASRRGSTDTQYF; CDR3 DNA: TGTGCCAGCCGTCGGGGCAGCACAGATACGCAGTATTTT
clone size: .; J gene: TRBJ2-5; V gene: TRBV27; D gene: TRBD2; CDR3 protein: CASRRGGSGGLETQYF; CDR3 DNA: TGTGCCAGCAGGAGGGGAGGTAGCGGGGGGTTAGAGACCCAGTACTTC
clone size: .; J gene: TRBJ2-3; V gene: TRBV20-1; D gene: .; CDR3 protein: CSARDFRGGDTQYF; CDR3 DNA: TGCAGTGCTAGAGATTTTCGGGGCGGGGATACGCAGTATTTT
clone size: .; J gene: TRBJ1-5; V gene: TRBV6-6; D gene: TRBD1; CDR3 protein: CASSGQGAASQLF; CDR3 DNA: TGTGCCAGCAGTGGACAGGGGGCAGCGTCTCAGCTTTTT
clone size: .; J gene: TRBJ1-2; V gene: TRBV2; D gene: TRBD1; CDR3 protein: CASSDRSQGRRGYTF; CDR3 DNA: TGTGCCAGCAGTGATCGGTCACAGGGGCGTCGTGGCTACACCTTC
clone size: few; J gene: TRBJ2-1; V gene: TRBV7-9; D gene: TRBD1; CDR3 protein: CASSFQGARYEQFF; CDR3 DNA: TGTGCCAGCAGTTTTCAGGGGGCGCGTTATGAGCAGTTCTTC